This T cell receptor (beta chain) was recovered during a study of CD8 T cells in ankylosing spondylitis. Study conclusions and caveats: What appeared characteristic of ankylosing spondylitis blood was a TCR beta motif of eight highly homologous variants. Reactive arthritis synovial fluid and blood were previously reported to contain some motif variants. Clones tied to disease were said to be significantly enriched in matched ankylosing spondylitis synovial fluid.

TCR beta libraries were made by quantitative 5'-RACE with molecular barcodes. Via MiXCR, TCRdb re-called the 5' RACE reads, giving one row per CDR3 protein. The sample includes about 340,000 distinct CDR3 sequences, 20% to 25% of them seen just once. Germline-derived CDR1 and CDR2 are ENHRY and SYGVKD. This CDR3 comprises 18 residues. J lost 3 bases, V lost 0 bases, and 9 bases had no gene match. Turning to this clonotype: The antigen remains undetermined.

The receptor's source is a male donor with ankylosing spondylitis or in good health (not recorded which). This chain connects TRBV10-3 to TRBJ2-3; 10 bases map to TRBD1. Sequencing input: blood, either unsorted or a sorted T cell fraction (not recorded which). The CDR3 sequence is CAISESRDRGPTTDTQYF. As DNA, the CDR3 is TGTGCCATCAGTGAGTCAAGGGACAGGGGTCCCACAACAGATACGCAGTATTTT.